This entry concerns a single T cell receptor (beta chain). The data originate from a study of technical replicates of blood from several donors. V shed 0 bases, J shed 6 bases, and the junction held 3 bases outside the gene matches. CDR1 is SGHRS and CDR2 is YFSETQ in the germline V gene. The CDR3 has 14 amino acids. Sequencing used immunoSEQ multiplex PCR; TCRdb keeps in-frame clones, though not all of them. The sample yields 76,000 or so clones, about 86% seen once. This receptor was obtained from a human donor in good health. Some clones in this sample may be carry-over from other donors' samples. This chain connects TRBV5-1 to TRBJ2-3, with TRBD2 identical over 8 bases. The sequencing input was PBMCs. The CDR3 region has the DNA TGCGCCAGCAGCTTGGGACTAGCGTCCGATACGCAGTATTTT. It specifies CASSLGLASDTQYF.